This T cell receptor (beta chain) was sequenced during a study of a mutant IDH1 vaccine in newly diagnosed glioma. The V gene's germline CDR1 is LNHDA and CDR2 SQIVND (reference sequence). The CDR3 extends over 15 amino acids. After removal of 5 bases from V and 6 bases from J, the junction contained 12 bases not matched to a gene. TCRdb's table, derived via immunoSEQ multiplex PCR, lists solely in-frame clones and lacks some. The sample has about 56,000 clones, less than 80% seen once. Time point denoted: week 47, end of study. The vaccine gave 300 ug of a 20-mer mutant IDH1 peptide subcutaneously per dose. Note on this clone: Its antigen is undetermined.

The input for sequencing was PBMCs, taken from a glioma patient whose treatment included an IDH1 peptide vaccine. This clonotype was obtained from a man aged 50 or older with glioma. The chain carries TRBV19 and TRBJ2-7; 8 bases line up with TRBD1. The CDR3 coding sequence is TGTGCCAGTAGTCCTTTAGGGACAGGAGTTCGCGAGCAGTACTTC. Translation: CASSPLGTGVREQYF.